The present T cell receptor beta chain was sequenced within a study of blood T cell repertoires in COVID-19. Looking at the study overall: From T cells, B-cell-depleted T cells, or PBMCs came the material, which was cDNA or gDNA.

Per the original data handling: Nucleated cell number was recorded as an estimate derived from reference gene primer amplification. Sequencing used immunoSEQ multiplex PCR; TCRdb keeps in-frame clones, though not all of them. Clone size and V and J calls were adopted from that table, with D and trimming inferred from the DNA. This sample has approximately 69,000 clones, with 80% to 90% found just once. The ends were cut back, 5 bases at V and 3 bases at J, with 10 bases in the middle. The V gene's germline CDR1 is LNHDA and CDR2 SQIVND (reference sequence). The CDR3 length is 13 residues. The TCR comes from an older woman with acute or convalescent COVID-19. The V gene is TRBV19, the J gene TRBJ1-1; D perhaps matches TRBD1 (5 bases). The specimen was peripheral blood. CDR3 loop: CASSGYRHTEAFF. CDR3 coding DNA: TGTGCCAGTAGTGGGTACAGGCACACTGAAGCTTTCTTT.